These 29 T cell receptor beta chains share one sample of origin, sequenced in a study of cytomegalovirus exposure and HLA in healthy donors. The PCR had 60 Vbeta and 13 Jbeta primers. Profiled with immunoSEQ multiplex PCR; TCRdb holds only in-frame clones, not every one. The data hold about 130,000 clones, with around four fifths observed a single time. Sequencing used PBMCs. All receptors derive from a woman in her thirties or forties in good health and CMV-seropositive.

The chain joins TRBV15 to TRBJ2-5, with 12 bases that match TRBD1. CDR3 length: 16 amino acids. The V segment lost 3 bases and the J segment 5 bases; nucleotides outside the gene matches: 7. Germline CDR1 is LNHNV and CDR2 is YYDKDF (reference sequence). CDR3: CATSRTRDRGRETQYF. The CDR3 nucleotides read TGTGCCACCAGCAGGACGAGGGACAGGGGGCGCGAGACCCAGTACTTC.

The rearrangement uses TRBV5-1 and TRBJ2-7, with 9 bases aligning to TRBD2. After removal of 4 bases from V and 6 bases from J, the junction contained 8 bases not matched to a gene. Per the germline V gene, CDR1 is SGHRS and CDR2 is YFSETQ. This CDR3 is 14 amino acids long. CDR3 region: CASSLASGVSEQYF. The CDR3 DNA reads as TGCGCCAGCAGCCTGGCTAGCGGGGTTTCCGAGCAGTACTTC.

The rearrangement uses TRBV5-1 and TRBJ2-1; TRBD2 matches 10 bases. The CDR3 has 16 amino acids. The ends lost 4 bases at V and 3 bases at J; junction bases unmatched: 7. Germline CDR1 is SGHRS and CDR2 is YFSETQ. The DNA of the CDR3 is TGCGCCAGCAGCCAAGGACTAGCGGACCTCTACAATGAGCAGTTCTTC. This codes for CASSQGLADLYNEQFF.

The V and J genes are TRBV7-9 and TRBJ1-2, with TRBD1 matching 9 bases. With V trimmed by 1 base and J by 3 bases, 3 bases remained unmatched. Germline V lookup: CDR1 SEHNR, CDR2 FQNEAQ (reference sequence). This CDR3 region has 15 residues. CDR3 in DNA: TGTGCCAGCAGCTTAGATGGGGACAGGGACTATGGCTACACCTTC. Residues: CASSLDGDRDYGYTF.

The V call is TRBV30, the J call TRBJ2-7; 8 bases fit TRBD1. Per the germline V gene, CDR1 is GTSNPN and CDR2 is SVGIG (reference sequence). The ends lost 2 bases at V and 1 base at J; junction bases unmatched: 4. The CDR3 is 14 amino acids. CDR3 bases: TGTGCCTGGAGTAGAACAGGGGGTTCCTACGAGCAGTACTTC. Protein product: CAWSRTGGSYEQYF.

This clone turned up a few times. The rearrangement links TRBV5-6 to TRBJ2-3; 16 bases are shared with TRBD2. The germline V gene has CDR1 SGHDT and CDR2 YYEEEE. The CDR3 has 17 amino acids. With V trimmed by 5 bases and J by 4 bases, 7 bases remained unmatched. CDR3 nucleotide sequence: TGTGCCAGCAGTCCCGGGACTAGCGGGAGGGTGGCAGATACGCAGTATTTT. Translation gives CASSPGTSGRVADTQYF.

In its sample, this clone was seen once. The junction shows a germline mismatch at one end, possibly a read error. This chain uses TRBV7-7 with TRBJ2-5, with D possibly being TRBD1 (5 bases). Per germline, CDR1 SSHAT and CDR2 FNYEAQ (reference sequence). The CDR3 runs to 14 residues. CDR3 in amino acids: CASSLGPGPETQYF. The CDR3 region has the DNA TGTGCTAGCAGCTTAGGCCCAGGGCCAGAGACCCAGTACTTC.

This chain links TRBV19 with TRBJ2-3, with TRBD1 identical over 7 bases. Germline values: CDR1 LNHDA, CDR2 SQIVND (reference sequence). This CDR3 is built from 15 residues. Losses at the gene ends were 5 bases for V and 0 bases for J; bases not matched to a gene: 5. This chain's CDR3 is CASSEGAWSTDTQYF. The DNA for the CDR3 is TGTGCCAGTAGTGAGGGGGCTTGGAGCACAGATACGCAGTATTTT.

This chain joins TRBV25-1 and TRBJ2-7, with 9 nucleotides matching TRBD1. The germline V gene encodes CDR1 MGHDK and CDR2 SYGVNS. J lost 3 bases, V lost 4 bases, and 4 bases had no gene match. The CDR3 covers 14 residues. The CDR3 reads CASSVGTGRYEQYF. The CDR3 DNA follows: TGTGCCAGCAGTGTGGGGACAGGGCGCTACGAGCAGTACTTC.

The CDR3: CASSGIQTGHEQYF. CDR3 sequence (DNA): TGCGCCAGCAGCGGGATCCAGACAGGGCACGAGCAGTACTTC. The chain combines TRBV5-1 with TRBJ2-7; 7 nucleotides match TRBD1. This CDR3 has 14 residues. From germline, CDR1 is SGHRS and CDR2 YFSETQ. Trimming at V came to 4 bases and at J to 5 bases, leaving 9 bases not matched to a gene.

The rearrangement uses TRBV28 and TRBJ1-3, with D tentatively TRBD1 (5 bases). V was cut by 5 bases and J by 4 bases, with 9 bases left in between. The CDR3 is made up of 13 amino acids. The germline gives CDR1 MDHEN, CDR2 SYDVKM. CDR3 residues: CASSAGPGNTIYF. The CDR3 DNA reads as TGTGCCAGCAGTGCAGGGCCAGGAAACACCATATATTTT.

This clone has just a few counts. The V call is TRBV6-1, the J call TRBJ2-5; 8 bases agree with TRBD1. The J call is in doubt because the DNA end fits TRBJ2-7 better. The germline gives CDR1 MNHNS, CDR2 SASEGT. CDR3 size: 15 residues. The CDR3 loop is CASSEASGGVYEQYF. Here the CDR3 DNA reads TGTGCCAGCAGTGAAGCCTCAGGGGGCGTCTACGAGCAGTACTTC.

V gene TRBV2 combines with J gene TRBJ2-1; TRBD2 aligns across 11 bases. This CDR3 contains 17 residues. Per the germline V gene, CDR1 is SNHLY and CDR2 is FYNNEI. Losses at the gene ends were 5 bases for V and 4 bases for J; bases not matched to a gene: 10. In nucleotides, the CDR3 is TGTGCCAGCAGTTCCACTAGCGGGAGATCCCTTTACAATGAGCAGTTCTTC. Its translation: CASSSTSGRSLYNEQFF.

CDR3 in DNA: TGTGCCAGTAGCCTTCGGGGGGACGGTGAAAAACTGTTTTTT. Protein sequence: CASSLRGDGEKLFF. The genes are TRBV19 and TRBJ1-4, with a weak D call TRBD1 (5 bases). The CDR3 totals 14 residues. CDR1 and CDR2 (germline): LNHDA, SQIVND (reference sequence). The V and J ends lost 6 bases and 7 bases respectively, with 15 bases between them.

The rearrangement joins TRBV9 to TRBJ2-7, with TRBD1 matching 8 bases. After removal of 4 bases from V and 2 bases from J, the junction contained 5 bases not matched to a gene. The CDR3 has 14 residues. Germline V gene lookup returns CDR1 SGDLS and CDR2 YYNGEE. As DNA, the CDR3 is TGTGCCAGCAGCTCCGGGACAGGACCCTACGAGCAGTACTTC. This sequence encodes CASSSGTGPYEQYF.

The chain recombines TRBV7-3 with TRBJ2-2; weak D call: TRBD2 (6 bases). This CDR3 is 15 amino acids long. V lost 2 bases to trimming and J lost 5 bases, with 12 bases between them. Looked up from germline, CDR1 is SGHTA and CDR2 is FQGTGA. CDR3 sequence (DNA): TGTGCCAGCAGCTTAGGGGACTGGGGTACCGGGGAGCTGTTTTTT. It translates to CASSLGDWGTGELFF.

In the case of this clone: Other DNA sequences from this sample encode an identical CDR3 as well. The chain links TRBV9 to TRBJ2-3; 11 bases are shared with TRBD2. This CDR3 has 15 amino acids. Germline loops: CDR1 SGDLS, CDR2 YYNGEE. The V segment lost 2 bases and the J segment 2 bases; nucleotides outside the gene matches: 1. The CDR3 sequence: CASSVGLADTDTQYF. The CDR3 DNA follows: TGTGCCAGCAGCGTGGGACTAGCGGACACAGATACGCAGTATTTT.

The V gene is TRBV11-2, the J gene TRBJ1-1; 9 nucleotides line up with TRBD1. This CDR3 comprises 16 residues. Germline V lookup: CDR1 SGHAT, CDR2 FQNNGV. The trim removed 4 bases at V and 3 bases at J, leaving 9 bases unmatched. The CDR3 nucleotides are TGTGCCAGCAGCTACGAACCGGGACAGGGTTACACTGAAGCTTTCTTT. It encodes CASSYEPGQGYTEAFF.

This rearrangement joins TRBV11-2 to TRBJ1-1, with unresolved D. This CDR3 comprises 13 residues. Germline V gives CDR1 SGHAT, CDR2 FQNNGV. Deletions cut 3 bases from V and 1 base from J, with 6 bases between. This chain's CDR3 is CASSFRWNTEAFF. DNA for the CDR3: TGTGCCAGCAGCTTCCGTTGGAACACTGAAGCTTTCTTT.

The rearrangement uses TRBV7-2 and TRBJ2-2; possibly TRBD2 for D (5 bases). This CDR3 region has 15 residues. The germline V gene encodes CDR1 SGHTA and CDR2 FQGNSA. V dropped 7 bases and J dropped 8 bases, with 20 bases sitting between them. CDR3 nucleotide sequence: TGTGCCAGCACCCCCGGGGTGGTCACCGGGGGGGAGCTGTTTTTT. Translated: CASTPGVVTGGELFF.

The chain combines TRBV25-1 with TRBJ2-7, with D possibly matching TRBD1 (6 bases). The CDR3 length is 13 residues. Trimming took 4 bases from V and 3 from J, leaving 10 bases between them. Germline V lookup: CDR1 MGHDK, CDR2 SYGVNS. This CDR3 reads CASSGTDRYEQYF. CDR3 sequence (DNA): TGTGCCAGCAGTGGGACAGACCGCTACGAGCAGTACTTC.

The chain employs TRBV19 and TRBJ2-1, with 12 bases fitting TRBD2. Trimming at V came to 10 bases and at J to 9 bases, leaving 10 bases not matched to a gene. The germline V gene encodes CDR1 LNHDA and CDR2 SQIVND (reference sequence). This CDR3 is 14 amino acids long. For the CDR3, the DNA is TGTGCCACCAATGGGGCTAGCGGGAGGGGTGAGCAGTTCTTC. Protein: CATNGASGRGEQFF.

The chain carries TRBV5-1 and TRBJ2-7, with D perhaps TRBD2 (5 bases). CDR3 size: 14 residues. Between the trimmed V and J ends, which lost 3 bases and 2 bases, there was a span of 12 bases. The germline V gene encodes CDR1 SGHRS and CDR2 YFSETQ. The CDR3 coding sequence is TGCGCCAGCAGCTCCGGAGGCGGCCCCTACGAGCAGTACTTC. This gives the protein CASSSGGGPYEQYF.

The sample holds one count of this clone. V and J are TRBV10-3 and TRBJ1-2, with a tentative D call TRBD1 (6 bases). The CDR3 sequence is 16 residues long. CDR1 is ENHRY and CDR2 is SYGVKD in the germline V gene. Deletions cut 8 bases from V and 2 bases from J, with 21 bases between. The CDR3 nucleotides read TGTGCCATCCGCCGATCTCAGGGGAAGGAGAACTATGGCTACACCTTC. Its protein is CAIRRSQGKENYGYTF.

This sequence joins TRBV4-3 and TRBJ2-7, with 8 bases matching TRBD1. With V trimmed by 0 bases and J by 9 bases, 13 bases remained unmatched. Per germline, CDR1 LGHNA and CDR2 YSLEER. This CDR3 is built from 16 residues. CDR3 in amino acids: CASSQEWSGGAGRQYF. CDR3 in DNA: TGCGCCAGCAGCCAAGAGTGGTCAGGGGGCGCGGGGCGGCAGTACTTC.

The rearrangement uses TRBV29-1 and TRBJ2-2; 9 positions agree with TRBD1. Trimming took 6 bases from V and 4 from J; bases not matched to a gene: 0. The CDR3 is 12 amino acids. The V gene's germline CDR1 is SQVTM and CDR2 ANQGSEA. The CDR3: CSVTGGTGELFF. The CDR3 nucleotides are TGCAGCGTGACAGGGGGCACCGGGGAGCTGTTTTTT.

This clone was detected only once. Here the CDR3 DNA reads TGTGCCAGCAGCTCCTCTAGTCGAGAGACCCAGTACTTC. Residues: CASSSSSRETQYF. This rearrangement joins TRBV7-3 to TRBJ2-5; D not resolved. V lost 4 bases and J 4 bases, leaving 10 bases between the germline ends. Germline lookup yields CDR1 SGHTA and CDR2 FQGTGA. The CDR3 totals 13 residues.

This clone was found once. The rearrangement links TRBV9 to TRBJ2-1; 7 bases agree with TRBD2. The CDR3 spans 14 residues. The trim removed 3 bases at V and 6 bases at J, leaving 6 bases unmatched. From germline, CDR1 is SGDLS and CDR2 YYNGEE. CDR3 region: CASSAGGGPNEQFF. The CDR3 bases are TGTGCCAGCAGCGCGGGGGGAGGGCCCAATGAGCAGTTCTTC.

The chain carries TRBV29-1 and TRBJ1-1; D is ambiguous. CDR1 and CDR2 (germline): SQVTM, ANQGSEA. The V end lost 0 bases, the J end lost 11 bases, and 19 bases lay between the germline ends. The CDR3 is made up of 14 amino acids. In nucleotides, the CDR3 is TGCAGCGTTGAAGATCGTGGCAGCGGAGGTGTGGCTTTCTTT. Its protein product is CSVEDRGSGGVAFF.